These T cell receptor beta chains were read from a single sample in a study of technical replicates of blood from a handful of donors. The table came from immunoSEQ multiplex PCR; TCRdb's copy has only in-frame clones and leaves some out. Of about 61,000 clones in the sample, about 96% were seen once. Sequencing was carried out using T cells isolated from PBMCs. The receptors stem from a human donor in good health. The CDR3 runs from the conserved cysteine through the conserved F or W. A D gene is named only where the DNA matches it firmly. Only part of the rows carry a size: once, few, many, or a class if the clone is expanded.

cdr3_nt cdr3_aa j_call d_call clone_size v_call
TGTGCCAGCAGCCGCGAGAGCTCTGGGGCCAACGTCCTGACTTTC CASSRESSGANVLTF TRBJ2-6 NA NA TRBV6-5
TGTGCCAGCAGCGCACAGGGGACAGTTGGACCCCTCCACTTT CASSAQGTVGPLHF TRBJ1-6 TRBD1 once TRBV7-9
TGTGCCAGCAGCTTGGCCGGGACAGGGAACACTGAAGCTTTCTTT CASSLAGTGNTEAFF TRBJ1-1 TRBD1 NA TRBV5-6
TGCGCCAGCAGCTCCATGTCCGGGACAGGGAGCTCTGGGGCCAACGTCCTGACTTTC CASSSMSGTGSSGANVLTF TRBJ2-6 TRBD1 NA TRBV5-1
TGTGCCAGCAGCTGGGACACGGCCTACTATGGCTACACCTTC CASSWDTAYYGYTF TRBJ1-2 NA NA TRBV7-9
TGTGCCAGCAGTGGACTAGCGGAGGGGACAGATACGCAGTATTTT CASSGLAEGTDTQYF TRBJ2-3 TRBD2 NA TRBV6-4
TGTGCCAGCAGCTCCTCGGGGGGAGGGGCCGCCTACAATGAGCAGTTCTTC CASSSSGGGAAYNEQFF TRBJ2-1 TRBD2 NA TRBV5-4
TGTGCCAGCAGCTTAGATACGGTTAGTGGCTACACCTTC CASSLDTVSGYTF TRBJ1-2 NA NA TRBV11-2
TGCAGCGTTGGGGCAAGCCAAGAGACCCAGTACTTC CSVGASQETQYF TRBJ2-5 NA NA TRBV29-1
TGCGCCAGCAGCTTGTCTGGACAGGCCTCTGGAAACACCATATATTTT CASSLSGQASGNTIYF TRBJ1-3 TRBD1 NA TRBV5-1
TGCGCCAGCAGCCAGAAACAGGGGGGCGGGTATGGCTACACCTTC CASSQKQGGGYGYTF TRBJ1-2 TRBD1 NA TRBV4-1
TGTGCCTGGAACGTACAGATGGTTGGGGGGAGAGCTTTCTTT CAWNVQMVGGRAFF TRBJ1-1 NA NA TRBV30
TGTGCCAGCAGTTACAATTCTAGAGGCTCTGGAAACACCATATATTTT CASSYNSRGSGNTIYF TRBJ1-3 NA NA TRBV6-5
TGTGCCACGGAACAAGGGGGGGAAGAGACCCAGTACTTC CATEQGGEETQYF TRBJ2-5 NA NA TRBV15
TGTGCCAGCAGCAAACCTAAATGGCCCCGGACGGGACAGGGCGGGGAGCAGTACTTC CASSKPKWPRTGQGGEQYF TRBJ2-7 NA NA TRBV21-1
TGCGCCAGCTACCCCCCGGGGATGAGGTATGGCTACACCTTC CASYPPGMRYGYTF TRBJ1-2 NA NA TRBV5-1
TGTGCCAGCAGCAACGGACTCAGAGCGGGGGAGCAGTACTTC CASSNGLRAGEQYF TRBJ2-7 TRBD2 NA TRBV11-2
TGCGCCAGCAGCTTTGGACAGCGACGGACTGAAGCTTTCTTT CASSFGQRRTEAFF TRBJ1-1 NA NA TRBV5-1
TGTGCCAGCAGCTTATTCCGGACTGGGGCCGGGGAGCTGTTTTTT CASSLFRTGAGELFF TRBJ2-2 NA NA TRBV11-3
TGCGCCAGCAGCTTGGTCCCGGTTACCTACGAGCAGTACTTC CASSLVPVTYEQYF TRBJ2-7 NA NA TRBV5-1
TGTGCCAGCAGCTCTCGGCGGGGCCGCGGATACAATGAGCAGTTCTTC CASSSRRGRGYNEQFF TRBJ2-1 NA NA TRBV7-3
TGTGCCAGCAGTTTAAGAGACGAGCAGTACTTC CASSLRDEQYF TRBJ2-7 NA NA TRBV28